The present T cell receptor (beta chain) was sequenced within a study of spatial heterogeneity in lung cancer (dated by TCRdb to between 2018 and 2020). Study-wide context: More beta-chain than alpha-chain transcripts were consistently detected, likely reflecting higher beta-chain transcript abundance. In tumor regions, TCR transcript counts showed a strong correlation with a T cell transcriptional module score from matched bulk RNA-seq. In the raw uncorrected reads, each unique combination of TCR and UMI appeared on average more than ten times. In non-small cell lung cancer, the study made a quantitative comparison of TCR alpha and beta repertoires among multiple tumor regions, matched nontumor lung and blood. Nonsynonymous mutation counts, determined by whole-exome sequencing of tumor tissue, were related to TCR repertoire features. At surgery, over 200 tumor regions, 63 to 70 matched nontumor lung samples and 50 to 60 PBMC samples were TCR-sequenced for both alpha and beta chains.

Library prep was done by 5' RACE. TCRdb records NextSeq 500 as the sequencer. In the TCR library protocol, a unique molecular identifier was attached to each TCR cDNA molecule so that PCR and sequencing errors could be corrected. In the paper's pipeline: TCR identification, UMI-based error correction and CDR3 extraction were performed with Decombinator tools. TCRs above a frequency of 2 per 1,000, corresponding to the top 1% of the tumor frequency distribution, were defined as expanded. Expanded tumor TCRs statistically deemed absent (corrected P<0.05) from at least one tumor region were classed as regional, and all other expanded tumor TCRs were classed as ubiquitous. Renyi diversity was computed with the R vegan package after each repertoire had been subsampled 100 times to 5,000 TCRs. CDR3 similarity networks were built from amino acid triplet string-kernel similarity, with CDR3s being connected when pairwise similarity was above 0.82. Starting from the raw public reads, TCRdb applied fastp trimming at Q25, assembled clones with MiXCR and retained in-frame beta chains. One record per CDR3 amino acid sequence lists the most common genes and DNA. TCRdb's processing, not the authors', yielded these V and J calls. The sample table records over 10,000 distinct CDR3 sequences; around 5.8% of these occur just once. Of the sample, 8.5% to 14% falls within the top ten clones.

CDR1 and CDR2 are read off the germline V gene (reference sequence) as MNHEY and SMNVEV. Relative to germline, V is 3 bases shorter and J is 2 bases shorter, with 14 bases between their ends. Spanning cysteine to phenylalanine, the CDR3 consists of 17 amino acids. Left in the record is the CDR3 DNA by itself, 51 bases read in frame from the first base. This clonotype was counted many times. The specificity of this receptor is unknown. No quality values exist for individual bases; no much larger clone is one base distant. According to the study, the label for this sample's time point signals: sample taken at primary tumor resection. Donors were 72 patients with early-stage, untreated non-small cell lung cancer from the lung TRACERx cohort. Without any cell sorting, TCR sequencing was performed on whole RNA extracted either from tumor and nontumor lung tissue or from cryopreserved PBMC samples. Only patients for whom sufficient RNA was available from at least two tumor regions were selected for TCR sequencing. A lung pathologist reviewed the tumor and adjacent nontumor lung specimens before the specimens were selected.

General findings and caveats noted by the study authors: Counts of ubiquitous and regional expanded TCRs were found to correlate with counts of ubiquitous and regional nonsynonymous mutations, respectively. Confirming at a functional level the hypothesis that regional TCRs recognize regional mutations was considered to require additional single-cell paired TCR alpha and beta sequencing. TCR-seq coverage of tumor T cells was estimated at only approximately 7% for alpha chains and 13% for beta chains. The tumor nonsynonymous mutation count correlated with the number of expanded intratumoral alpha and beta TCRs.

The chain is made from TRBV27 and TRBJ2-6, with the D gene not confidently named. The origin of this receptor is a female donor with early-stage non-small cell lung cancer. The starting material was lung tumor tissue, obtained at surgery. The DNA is TGTGCCAGCAGTTTCTACCCCGATTTTACTGGGGCCAACGTCCTGACTTTC. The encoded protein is CASSFYPDFTGANVLTF.